Listed below are T cell receptor beta chains from one sample, sequenced in a study of a mutant IDH1 vaccine in newly diagnosed glioma. Their specific antigens are unknown. The table came from immunoSEQ multiplex PCR; TCRdb's copy has only in-frame clones and leaves some out. This table has 45,000 to 60,000 clones, 78% appearing once. The sample in question was PBMCs, obtained from a glioma patient whose treatment included an IDH1 peptide vaccine. The receptors stem from a man aged 50 or older with glioma. Both conserved end residues are part of each CDR3. D genes are given only for firm matches. Clone size appears in some rows only: once, few, many, or a class for an expanded clone.

. | TRBJ2-1 | . | TRBV9 | TGTGCCAGCAGCGTAGTTGCGGCGAGCTCCTACAATGAGCAGTTCTTC | CASSVVAASSYNEQFF
few | TRBJ2-2 | . | TRBV7-3 | TGTGCCAGCAGCTCAACCCCCGGGACCCACGACGGGGAGCTGTTTTTT | CASSSTPGTHDGELFF
few | TRBJ1-4 | TRBD1 | TRBV19 | TGTGCCAGCCGACCGGGGACAGGTGATGAAAAACTGTTTTTT | CASRPGTGDEKLFF
. | TRBJ2-3 | . | TRBV30 | TGTGCCTGGATGCGGGGCCTTAGCACAGATACGCAGTATTTT | CAWMRGLSTDTQYF
. | TRBJ2-1 | TRBD1 | TRBV15 | TGTGCCACCAGCAGAGATATACAGGGGTCCTACAATGAGCAGTTCTTC | CATSRDIQGSYNEQFF
. | TRBJ2-7 | . | TRBV10-3 | TGTGCCATCAGTGGCCTGGGGGGGCGACTTTCCGAGCAGTACTTC | CAISGLGGRLSEQYF
. | TRBJ2-3 | TRBD1 | TRBV29-1 | TGCAGCCAAGGACAGGGGTTAGATACGCAGTATTTT | CSQGQGLDTQYF
. | TRBJ2-7 | . | TRBV5-1 | TGCGCCAGCAGCTCGACCCTCTACGGAGCCTACGAGCAGTACTTC | CASSSTLYGAYEQYF
. | TRBJ2-1 | . | TRBV5-6 | TGTGCCAGCAGCTTGGACCTGGGGCATGAGCAGTTCTTC | CASSLDLGHEQFF
. | TRBJ2-1 | . | TRBV7-2 | TGTGCCAGCAGCAACGATTATAACAATGAGCAGTTCTTC | CASSNDYNNEQFF
. | TRBJ1-3 | TRBD1 | TRBV14 | TGTGCCAGCAGCCGGGACAGCACTGGAAACACCATATATTTT | CASSRDSTGNTIYF
. | TRBJ2-3 | . | TRBV10-1 | TGCGCCAGCCCCACAGATACGCAGTATTTT | CASPTDTQYF
. | TRBJ1-1 | TRBD1 | TRBV6-1 | TGTGCCAGCAATACAGACGGACAGGGCACTGAAGCTTTCTTT | CASNTDGQGTEAFF
. | TRBJ1-1 | . | TRBV10-3 | TGTGCCATCAGTGAGTCGACCTTCGACGGAGGAGAAGCTTTCTTT | CAISESTFDGGEAFF
. | TRBJ1-2 | . | TRBV7-2 | TGTGCCAGCAGCTCTTCAGGGAACTATGGCTACACCTTC | CASSSSGNYGYTF
. | TRBJ2-7 | TRBD2 | TRBV5-4 | TGTGCCAGCAGCTTGGCCCCCAGCGGGGGGCAGAACGAGCAGTACTTC | CASSLAPSGGQNEQYF
. | TRBJ2-1 | TRBD2 | TRBV19 | TGTGCCAGTAGGACTCGCGGGGGGGTCCCTGAGCAGTTCTTC | CASRTRGGVPEQFF
. | TRBJ1-2 | TRBD1 | TRBV2 | TGTGCCAGCAGCAGCGGGACAGGTCATGGCTACACCTTC | CASSSGTGHGYTF
. | TRBJ1-3 | . | TRBV6-1 | TGTGCCAGCAGTGAAGCAGTTGGGAGCTCTGGAAACACCATATATTTT | CASSEAVGSSGNTIYF
few | TRBJ1-1 | . | TRBV19 | TGTGCCAGTAGGCGGGGTAACACTGAAGCTTTCTTT | CASRRGNTEAFF
. | TRBJ2-7 | TRBD1 | TRBV7-2 | TGTGCCAGCAGTGAACAGGGGTCCTACGAGCAGTACTTC | CASSEQGSYEQYF
. | TRBJ2-7 | . | TRBV6-1 | TGTGCCAGCAGTATCGAGACAGGTTCCTCCTACGAGCAGTACTTC | CASSIETGSSYEQYF